The 16 T cell receptor beta chains below all came from one sample that was sequenced in a study of T cells in Graves' hyperthyroidism and ophthalmopathy. The investigators amplified TCR beta CDR3 regions from RNA transcripts. HTBI primers drove first-round RT-PCR of the TCR CDR3. TCRdb independently ran MiXCR on the multiplex PCR reads; one entry per CDR3 protein. The profile shows about 600,000 distinct CDR3 sequences, roughly 14% of them singletons. The source material was blood. The receptors shown here come from a woman aged 45-59 years with Graves' ophthalmopathy.

The V and J genes are TRBV7-3 and TRBJ2-2; weak D call: TRBD1 (6 bases). Germline values: CDR1 SGHTA, CDR2 FQGTGA. The CDR3 consists of 15 residues. Deletions cut 6 bases from V and 1 base from J, with 12 bases between. CDR3: CASSRTRGNTGELFF. In DNA, the CDR3 is TGTGCCAGCAGTAGAACCAGGGGGAACACCGGGGAGCTGTTTTTT.

This clonotype was picked up many times. This rearrangement joins TRBV20-1 to TRBJ2-7, with unresolved D. V lost 3 bases to trimming and J lost 2 bases, with 14 bases between them. Germline lookup yields CDR1 DFQATT and CDR2 SNEGSKA (reference sequence). There are 14 residues in the CDR3. The CDR3 coding sequence is TGCAGTGCTAGCCTCTTGGTCCTCACCTACGAGCAGTACTTC. Protein product: CSASLLVLTYEQYF.

This clonotype was found a few times. This chain joins TRBV7-9 and TRBJ2-1; D is possibly TRBD1 or TRBD2 (5 bases each). Looked up from germline, CDR1 is SEHNR and CDR2 is FQNEAQ (reference sequence). This CDR3 is built from 15 residues. V was trimmed by 3 bases and J by 7 bases, leaving 16 bases between them. The CDR3 nucleotides read TGTGCCAGCAGCTTCGTCCCGGGACCCCATAATGAGCAGTTCTTC. This translates into CASSFVPGPHNEQFF.

This clonotype showed up just a few times. V and J are TRBV29-1 and TRBJ2-7; no definite D call. This CDR3 has 13 residues. CDR1 is SQVTM and CDR2 is ANQGSEA in the germline V gene. Between the trimmed V and J ends, which lost 1 base and 2 bases, there was a span of 9 bases. This CDR3 reads CSVEGTATYEQYF. CDR3 in DNA: TGCAGCGTTGAAGGGACCGCAACCTACGAGCAGTACTTC.

This clonotype occurred many times. This chain links TRBV20-1 with TRBJ1-4, with D hard to call. V gave up 3 bases and J gave up 0 bases, with 8 bases separating them. The germline V gene has CDR1 DFQATT and CDR2 SNEGSKA (reference sequence). The CDR3 runs to 14 residues. The CDR3 here is CSASTDATNEKLFF. CDR3 sequence (DNA): TGCAGTGCTAGCACCGACGCAACTAATGAAAAACTGTTTTTT.

This clonotype was counted ten times or more. The chain employs TRBV7-9 and TRBJ2-5; TRBD1 or TRBD2 may be the D gene (5 bases each). CDR1 is SEHNR and CDR2 is FQNEAQ in the germline V gene (reference sequence). The CDR3 is 15 residues long. V gave up 6 bases and J gave up 4 bases, with 18 bases separating them. CDR3 nucleotide sequence: TGTGCCAGCAGTCCTTCAGGGTTTGGGGGAGAGACCCAGTACTTC. It translates to CASSPSGFGGETQYF.

The sample holds many counts of this clonotype. The chain carries TRBV29-1 and TRBJ2-1; 11 nucleotides agree with TRBD1. CDR1 is SQVTM, CDR2 ANQGSEA, per germline. This CDR3 contains 14 residues. The trim removed 7 bases at V and 7 bases at J, leaving 9 bases unmatched. The CDR3 DNA follows: TGCAGCGACACCGGGACAGGGGGTAAGAATGAGCAGTTCTTC. Amino acids: CSDTGTGGKNEQFF.

This clonotype was observed a handful of times. The V gene is TRBV7-9, the J gene TRBJ2-3; D possibly corresponds to TRBD1 (6 bases). V was clipped by 2 bases and J by 3 bases, with 12 bases between them. The CDR3 length is 15 residues. CDR1 is SEHNR and CDR2 is FQNEAQ in the germline V gene (reference sequence). This CDR3 is CASSLRGIGTDTQYF. In nucleotides, the CDR3 is TGTGCCAGCAGCTTAAGGGGGATAGGGACAGATACGCAGTATTTT.

This clonotype turned up a few times. V and J are TRBV5-1 and TRBJ2-1, with D unclear. The CDR3 loop spans 14 amino acids. Germline V gives CDR1 SGHRS, CDR2 YFSETQ. V was clipped by 1 base and J by 5 bases, with 10 bases between them. The CDR3 sequence is CASSLSPGNNEQFF. CDR3 DNA sequence: TGCGCCAGCAGCTTGTCCCCCGGAAACAATGAGCAGTTCTTC.

The table lists this clonotype with many counts. This chain links TRBV27 with TRBJ1-2; D is uncertain. Germline CDR1 and CDR2: MNHEY and SMNVEV (reference sequence). V gave up 6 bases and J gave up 2 bases, with 10 bases separating them. CDR3 length equals 13 residues. CDR3 DNA: TGTGCCAGCAGCCTAAGCGGAAACTATGGCTACACCTTC. As protein: CASSLSGNYGYTF.

The J gene is TRBJ2-1, the V gene TRBV19; 12 bases agree with TRBD2. Unmatched junction bases numbered 9, after V lost 5 bases and J lost 10 bases. Germline loops: CDR1 LNHDA, CDR2 SQIVND (reference sequence). The CDR3 covers 15 residues. DNA of the CDR3: TGTGCCAGTAGTCCACTAGCGGGAGGCCTCGGGGAGCAGTTCTTC. This codes for CASSPLAGGLGEQFF.

This clonotype showed up many times. The rearrangement joins TRBV15 to TRBJ2-7; perhaps TRBD1 as D (6 bases). The V gene's germline CDR1 is LNHNV and CDR2 YYDKDF (reference sequence). With 9 bases removed from V and 2 bases from J, the gap between germline ends came to 20 bases. The CDR3 spans 15 residues. CDR3 nucleotides: TGTGCCACACAGAGAGACAGGCCCTCGACCTACGAGCAGTACTTC. As protein: CATQRDRPSTYEQYF. Full variable domain (remainder filled in from reference TRBV15 and TRBJ2-7): DAMVIQNPRYQVTQFGKPVTLSCSQTLNHNVMYWYQQKSSQAPKLLFHYYDKDFNNEADTPDNFQSRRPNTSFCFLDIRSPGLGDTAMYLCATQRDRPSTYEQYFGPGTRLTVT.

This clonotype was seen repeatedly, ten times or more. The J gene is TRBJ2-1, the V gene TRBV3-2; no DNA check was done on the table's D call, TRBD2. TRBV3-2 is a pseudogene segment. The CDR3 spans 19 residues. CDR3 coding DNA: TGTGCCAGCAGCCAAGAAGGACTAGCGGATTCCCGATCCTACAATGAGCAGTTCTTC. Translating it yields CASSQEGLADSRSYNEQFF.

This clonotype was seen repeatedly, ten times or more. The J gene is TRBJ2-3, the V gene TRBV11-2; D uncertain. The CDR3 consists of 12 residues. V lost 2 bases and J lost 6, with 6 bases in between. The germline gives CDR1 SGHAT, CDR2 FQNNGV. The CDR3 here is CASSLIVDTQYF. CDR3 coding DNA: TGTGCCAGCAGCTTAATCGTGGATACGCAGTATTTT.

The chain links TRBV20-1 to TRBJ1-5; 7 nucleotides line up with TRBD1. With 5 bases clipped from V and 5 bases from J, the junction kept 12 bases outside the gene matches. The germline V gene encodes CDR1 DFQATT and CDR2 SNEGSKA (reference sequence). The CDR3 has 15 residues. The DNA of the CDR3 is TGCAGTGCTGGGGGGACAGATACAACTTATCAGCCCCAGCATTTT. Encoded protein: CSAGGTDTTYQPQHF.

There are a few counts of this clonotype. Its ends do not fully match the called genes, so a read error is possible. The rearrangement uses TRBV5-6 and TRBJ1-4; D is ambiguous. CDR1 SGHDT and CDR2 YYEEEE come from the germline V gene. This CDR3 spans 15 amino acids. This chain's CDR3 is CASSLEAGRGEKLFF. The CDR3 bases are TGTGCCAGCAGTTTGGAAGCCGGCCGTGGAGAAAAACTGTTTTTT.